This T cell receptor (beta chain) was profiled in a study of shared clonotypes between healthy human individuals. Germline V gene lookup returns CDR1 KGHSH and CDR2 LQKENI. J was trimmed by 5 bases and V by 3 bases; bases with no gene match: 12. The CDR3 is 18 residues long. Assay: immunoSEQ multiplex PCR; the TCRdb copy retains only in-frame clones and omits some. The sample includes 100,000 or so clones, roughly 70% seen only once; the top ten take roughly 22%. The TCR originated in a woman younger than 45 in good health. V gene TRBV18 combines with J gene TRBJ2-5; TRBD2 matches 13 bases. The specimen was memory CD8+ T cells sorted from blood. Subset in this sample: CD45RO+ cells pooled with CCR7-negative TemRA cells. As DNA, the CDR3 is TGTGCCAGCTCACCCACTAGCGGGAGGGCCACACCGAGGGAGACCCAGTACTTC. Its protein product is CASSPTSGRATPRETQYF.